This TCR beta chain was sequenced for a study of glioma-infiltrating T cells. The study, taken as a whole, reports: Non-neoplastic patients had below-expected tissue-blood divergence, while all gliomas exceeded expectation. Tissue and blood shared very few CDR3 sequences.

The iRepertoire nested amplicon-rescue multiplex PCR amplified TCR alpha and beta CDR3s from RNA. Input was roughly 85-400 ng of tissue mRNA or PBMC total RNA. One entry per CDR3 protein, called by TCRdb with MiXCR from the multiplex PCR reads. The sample has roughly 190,000 distinct CDR3 sequences; about 31% are singletons. This CDR3 contains 13 residues. Germline loops: CDR1 KGHSH, CDR2 LQKENI. Trimming left V 2 bases short and J 8 bases short, with 10 bases between. Comment on this clonotype: The target antigen is unknown.

The V gene is TRBV18, the J gene TRBJ2-1; no firm D call. The sequence was obtained from a human donor with low-grade glioma or glioblastoma, undergoing nonglioma brain surgery, or in good health (not recorded which). The sample comprised glioma tissue, nonneoplastic brain tissue, or PBMCs (not recorded which). CDR3 bases: TGTGCCAGCTCACCATCGGCTTCGGATGAGCAGTTCTTC. Protein: CASSPSASDEQFF.